This TCR beta chain was documented in a study of blood T cells in healthy people across ages. Regarding this clonotype: Antigen unknown.

Study conclusions and caveats: A roughly linear age-dependent decrease characterized TCR beta diversity per million T cells.

A second PCR, run for about 6 to 11 cycles, used a sample-barcoded 5' primer plus a J-beta primer mix. TCRdb reprocessed the 5' RACE reads with MiXCR, giving one entry per CDR3 protein. The sample has about 1.4 million distinct CDR3 sequences; 45% to 70% are singletons. With V trimmed by 4 bases and J by 13 bases, 16 bases remained unmatched. CDR3 size: 15 residues. Germline CDR1 is MNHEY and CDR2 is SVGAGI. The clonotype comes from a man aged 18 to 29 in good health. The chain combines TRBV6-5 with TRBJ2-1; 7 positions match TRBD2. Sequences were obtained from blood. The DNA for the CDR3 is TGTGCCAGCAGTTCCGCCGGGAGCTGGGGAGGGACCCAGTTCTTC. It is translated as CASSSAGSWGGTQFF.